The clone carrying this T cell receptor (beta chain) was observed at least ten times. This sample stems from a study of Graves' ophthalmopathy and Graves' hyperthyroidism. The sequenced template was RNA, covering the TCR beta CDR3 region. The library came from an HTBI-primed first-round RT-PCR and a second-round multiplex PCR. TCRdb independently ran MiXCR on the multiplex PCR reads; one entry per CDR3 protein. The sample lists about 590,000 distinct CDR3 sequences; under 45% were seen once. The J segment lost 5 bases and the V segment lost 4 bases, leaving 12 bases of the junction unmatched. This CDR3 has 18 amino acids. The germline V gene has CDR1 SEHNR and CDR2 FQNEAQ (reference sequence).

Sequencing was done on a sample of peripheral blood or thyroid tissue (not recorded which). The sequence came from an adult man with Graves' hyperthyroidism. The V call is TRBV7-9, the J call TRBJ2-5, with 14 bases aligning to TRBD2. Written as DNA, the CDR3 is TGTGCCAGCAGCTCACGACTAGCGGGAGGGGGTTTGGGCGAGACCCAGTACTTC. Amino acid sequence: CASSSRLAGGGLGETQYF.